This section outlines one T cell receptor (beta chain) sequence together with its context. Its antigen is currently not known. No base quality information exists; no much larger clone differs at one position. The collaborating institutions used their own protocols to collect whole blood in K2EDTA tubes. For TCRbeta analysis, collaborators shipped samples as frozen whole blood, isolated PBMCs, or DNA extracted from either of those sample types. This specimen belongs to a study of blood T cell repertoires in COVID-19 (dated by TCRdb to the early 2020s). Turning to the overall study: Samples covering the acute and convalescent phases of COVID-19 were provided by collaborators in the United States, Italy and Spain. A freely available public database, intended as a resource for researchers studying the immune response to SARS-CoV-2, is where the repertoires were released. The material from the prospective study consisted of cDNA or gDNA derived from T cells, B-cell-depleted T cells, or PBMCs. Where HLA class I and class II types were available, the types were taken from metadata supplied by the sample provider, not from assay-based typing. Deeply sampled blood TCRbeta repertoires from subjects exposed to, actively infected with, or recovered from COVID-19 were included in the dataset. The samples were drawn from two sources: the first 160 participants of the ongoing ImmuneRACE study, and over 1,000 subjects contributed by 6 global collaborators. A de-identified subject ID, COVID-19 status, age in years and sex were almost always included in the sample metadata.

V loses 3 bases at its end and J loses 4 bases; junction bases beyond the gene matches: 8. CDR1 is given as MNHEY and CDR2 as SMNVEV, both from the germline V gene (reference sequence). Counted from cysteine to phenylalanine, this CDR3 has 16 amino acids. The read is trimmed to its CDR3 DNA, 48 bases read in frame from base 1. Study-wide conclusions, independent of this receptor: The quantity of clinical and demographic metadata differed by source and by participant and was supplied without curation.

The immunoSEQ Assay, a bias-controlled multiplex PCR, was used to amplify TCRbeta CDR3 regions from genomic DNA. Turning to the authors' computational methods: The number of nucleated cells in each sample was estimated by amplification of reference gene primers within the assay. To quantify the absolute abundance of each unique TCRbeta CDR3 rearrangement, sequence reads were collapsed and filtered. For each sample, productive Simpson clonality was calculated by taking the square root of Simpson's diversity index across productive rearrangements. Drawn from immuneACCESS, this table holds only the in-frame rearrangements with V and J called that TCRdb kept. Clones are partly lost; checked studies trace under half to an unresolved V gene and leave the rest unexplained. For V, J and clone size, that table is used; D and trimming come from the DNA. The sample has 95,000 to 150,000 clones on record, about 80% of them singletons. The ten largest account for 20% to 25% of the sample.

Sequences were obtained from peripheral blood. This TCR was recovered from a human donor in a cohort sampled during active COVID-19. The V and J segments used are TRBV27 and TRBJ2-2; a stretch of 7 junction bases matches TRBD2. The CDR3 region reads CASSLGRAGSTGELFF. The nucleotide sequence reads TGTGCCAGCAGTTTGGGGAGGGCAGGGAGCACCGGGGAGCTGTTTTTT.